The 11 T cell receptor beta chains reported below all come from one sample, sequenced in a study of T-cell reconstitution after alpha-beta-depleted transplantation in children. TCRbeta library construction was performed incorporating unique molecular identifiers. TCRdb used MiXCR to reprocess the PCR reads, holding one entry per CDR3 protein. The repertoire consists of a few hundred thousand distinct CDR3 sequences, with over 10% occurring once and the leading ten covering 2% to 2.5%. This specimen consisted of PBMCs, mostly from graft donor cells, obtained 360 days after TCRalphabeta/CD19-depleted stem cell transplant. Receptor source: a male patient aged 5 to 17 who had a stem cell transplant for acute myeloid leukemia, so the T cells may come from the graft donor.

There are a few counts of this clonotype. The J gene is TRBJ1-2, the V gene TRBV9; 8 bases align to TRBD1. The germline gives CDR1 SGDLS, CDR2 YYNGEE. J lost 7 bases, V lost 0 bases, and 8 bases had no gene match. CDR3 size: 15 residues. The chain's CDR3 is CASSVETTGAGGYTF. In nucleotides, the CDR3 is TGTGCCAGCAGCGTAGAAACGACAGGGGCTGGTGGCTACACCTTC.

This clonotype was counted many times. This chain connects TRBV20-1 to TRBJ2-7; D possibly corresponds to TRBD2 (5 bases). Germline V CDR1 and CDR2: DFQATT, SNEGSKA (reference sequence). The CDR3 totals 10 residues. The CDR3 is CSGLGSEQYF. DNA for the CDR3: TGCAGCGGACTCGGAAGCGAGCAGTACTTC.

This clonotype was counted only a few times. The genes are TRBV7-2 and TRBJ2-2; 7 positions match TRBD2. CDR1 and CDR2 from the germline V gene are SGHTA and FQGNSA. Germline trimming cut 5 bases from V and 5 bases from J; bases unmatched to any gene: 14. CDR3 size: 17 residues. The CDR3 region has the DNA TGTGCCAGCAGCCCTCATCCGGGGGGATTATTGACCGGGGAGCTGTTTTTT. It specifies CASSPHPGGLLTGELFF.

The V call is TRBV11-2, the J call TRBJ2-1, with TRBD2 matching over 9 bases. This CDR3 spans 18 amino acids. CDR1 is SGHAT and CDR2 is FQNNGV in the germline V gene. V shed 5 bases and J 2 bases; nucleotides not matched to a gene: 13. CDR3 residues: CASSPVSSGSAAYNEQFF. CDR3 in DNA: TGTGCCAGCAGCCCGGTTAGTAGCGGGAGTGCAGCCTACAATGAGCAGTTCTTC.

V and J are TRBV29-1 and TRBJ2-3; 7 bases align to TRBD2. CDR1 and CDR2 from the germline V gene are SQVTM and ANQGSEA. The CDR3 has 13 amino acids. CDR3 region: CSACGSTTDTQYF. CDR3 sequence (DNA): TGCAGTGCGTGCGGGAGCACCACAGATACGCAGTATTTT.

This clonotype was picked up a small number of times. The chain couples TRBV20-1 to TRBJ2-1; 7 bases align to TRBD2. This CDR3 has 13 residues. Germline V gene lookup returns CDR1 DFQATT and CDR2 SNEGSKA (reference sequence). With 6 bases clipped from V and 7 bases from J, the junction kept 9 bases outside the gene matches. CDR3 sequence (DNA): TGCAGTGCCCAAAGCGGGAACGGAAATGAGCAGTTCTTC. It yields the protein CSAQSGNGNEQFF.

The chain employs TRBV3-1 and TRBJ2-2; TRBD1 matches at 7 bases. This CDR3 is built from 16 residues. V shed 2 bases and J 7 bases; nucleotides not matched to a gene: 10. From germline, CDR1 is LGHDT and CDR2 YNNKEL (reference sequence). The CDR3 DNA reads as TGTGCCAGCAGCCAACCTAAAGCCCAGGGGGTCGGGGAGCTGTTTTTT. Its translation is CASSQPKAQGVGELFF.

The chain joins TRBV12-3 or TRBV12-4 to TRBJ2-7; D ambiguous. V shed 6 bases and J shed 0 bases, with 9 bases lying between them. The CDR3 loop spans 13 amino acids. CDR3 DNA sequence: TGTGCCAGCAGACCAGAGGACTCCTACGAGCAGTACTTC. This sequence encodes CASRPEDSYEQYF.

In this sample, this clonotype turned up many times. V and J are TRBV20-1 and TRBJ2-7; 8 positions agree with TRBD2. The CDR3 sequence is 14 residues long. CDR1 and CDR2 (germline): DFQATT, SNEGSKA (reference sequence). CDR3 sequence (DNA): TGCAGCCTTTCTCTCGGGACTAGGTCTTACGAGCAGTACTTC. Translated, it gives CSLSLGTRSYEQYF.

This clonotype was recorded once. The chain couples TRBV6-4 to TRBJ2-1; 7 bases match TRBD1. The CDR3 covers 15 residues. Losses at the gene ends were 1 base for V and 12 bases for J; bases not matched to a gene: 12. Germline values: CDR1 MRHNA, CDR2 SNTAGT. The CDR3 DNA reads as TGTGCCAGCAGTGACTGGGCTAGGGGGCCTGGATTGCAGTTCTTC. Translating gives CASSDWARGPGLQFF.

This clonotype has more than one count but fewer than ten. The rearrangement joins TRBV9 to TRBJ2-7; 7 bases align to TRBD2. The CDR3 runs to 16 residues. Germline trimming cut 0 bases from V and 2 bases from J; bases unmatched to any gene: 8. CDR1 SGDLS and CDR2 YYNGEE come from the germline V gene. CDR3 protein: CASSVGPAGPAYEQYF. CDR3 in DNA: TGTGCCAGCAGCGTAGGTCCAGCGGGGCCAGCCTACGAGCAGTACTTC.